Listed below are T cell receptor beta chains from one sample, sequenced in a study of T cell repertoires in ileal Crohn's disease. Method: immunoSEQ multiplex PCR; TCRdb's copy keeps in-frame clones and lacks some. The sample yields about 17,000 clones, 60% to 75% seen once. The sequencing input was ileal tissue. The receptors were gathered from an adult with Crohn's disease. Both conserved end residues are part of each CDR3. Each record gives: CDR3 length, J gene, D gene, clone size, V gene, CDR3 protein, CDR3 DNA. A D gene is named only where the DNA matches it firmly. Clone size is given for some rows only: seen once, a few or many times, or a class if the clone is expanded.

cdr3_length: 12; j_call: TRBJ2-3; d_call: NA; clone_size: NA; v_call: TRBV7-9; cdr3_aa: CASSLSRDTQYF; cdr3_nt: TGTGCCAGCAGCTTATCCCGGGATACGCAGTATTTT
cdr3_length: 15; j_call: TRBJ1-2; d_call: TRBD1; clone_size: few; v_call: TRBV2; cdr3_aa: CASRAPGQGAVGYTF; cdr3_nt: TGTGCCAGCAGAGCTCCGGGACAGGGGGCTGTTGGCTACACCTTC
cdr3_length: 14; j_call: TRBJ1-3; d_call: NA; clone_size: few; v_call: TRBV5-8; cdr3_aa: CASRPPGVGNTIYF; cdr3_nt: TGTGCCAGCAGGCCGCCAGGGGTTGGAAACACCATATATTTT
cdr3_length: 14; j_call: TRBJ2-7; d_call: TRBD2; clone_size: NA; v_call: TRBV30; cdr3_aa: CAWSVRPSGYEQYF; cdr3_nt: TGTGCCTGGAGTGTACGGCCTAGCGGCTACGAGCAGTACTTC
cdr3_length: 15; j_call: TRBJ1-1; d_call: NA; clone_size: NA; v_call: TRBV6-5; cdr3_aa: CASSYTLNSQTEAFF; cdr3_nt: TGTGCCAGCAGTTACACCCTGAACAGCCAAACTGAAGCTTTCTTT
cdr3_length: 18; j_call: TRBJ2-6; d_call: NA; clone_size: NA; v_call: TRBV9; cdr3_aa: CASSVFRDTALGANVLTF; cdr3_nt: TGTGCCAGCAGCGTATTCCGGGACACTGCTCTTGGGGCCAACGTCCTGACTTTC
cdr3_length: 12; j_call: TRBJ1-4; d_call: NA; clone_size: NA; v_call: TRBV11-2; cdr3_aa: CASSRTVGKLFF; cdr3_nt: TGTGCCAGCAGCCGGACAGTTGGAAAACTGTTTTTT
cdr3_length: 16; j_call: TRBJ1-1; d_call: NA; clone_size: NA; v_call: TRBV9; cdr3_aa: CASSVEGTGRNTEAFF; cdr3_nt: TGTGCCAGCAGCGTAGAGGGAACAGGGAGGAACACTGAAGCTTTCTTT
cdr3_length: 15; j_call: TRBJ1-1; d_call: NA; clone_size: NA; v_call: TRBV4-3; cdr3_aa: CASSQDGPGDTEAFF; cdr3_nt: TGCGCCAGCAGCCAAGATGGTCCGGGTGACACTGAAGCTTTCTTT
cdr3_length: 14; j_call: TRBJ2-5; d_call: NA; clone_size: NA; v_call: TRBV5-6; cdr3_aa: CASSLYAGLETQYF; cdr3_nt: TGTGCCAGCAGCTTGTATGCAGGGTTGGAGACCCAGTACTTC
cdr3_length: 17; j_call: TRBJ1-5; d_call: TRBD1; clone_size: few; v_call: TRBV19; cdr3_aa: CASSNAGTGSGNQPQHF; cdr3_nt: TGTGCCAGTAGTAACGCGGGGACAGGGTCCGGCAATCAGCCCCAGCATTTT
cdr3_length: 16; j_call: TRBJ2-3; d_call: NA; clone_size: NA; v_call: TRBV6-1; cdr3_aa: CASSERASYSTDTQYF; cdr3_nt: TGTGCCAGCAGTGAAAGGGCTAGCTATTCCACAGATACGCAGTATTTT
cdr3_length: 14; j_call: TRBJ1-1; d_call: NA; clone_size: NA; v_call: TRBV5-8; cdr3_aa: CASSLEMGAASAFF; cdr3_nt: TGTGCCAGCAGCTTGGAGATGGGGGCGGCCTCGGCTTTCTTT
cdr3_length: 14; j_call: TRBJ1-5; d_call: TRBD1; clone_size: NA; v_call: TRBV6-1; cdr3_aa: CASSHRQGNQPQHF; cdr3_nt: TGTGCCAGCAGCCACAGACAGGGAAATCAGCCCCAGCATTTT
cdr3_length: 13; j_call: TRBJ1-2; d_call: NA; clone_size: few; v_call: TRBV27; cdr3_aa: CASGRGSLYGYTF; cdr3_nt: TGTGCCAGCGGGAGGGGCAGCCTCTATGGCTACACCTTC
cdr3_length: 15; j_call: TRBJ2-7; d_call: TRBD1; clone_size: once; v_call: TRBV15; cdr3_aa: CATSRGGTGSYEQYF; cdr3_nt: TGTGCCACCAGCCGAGGGGGGACAGGGAGCTACGAGCAGTACTTC
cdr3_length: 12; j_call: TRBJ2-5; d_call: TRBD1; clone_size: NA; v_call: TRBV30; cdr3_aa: CATGQGEETQYF; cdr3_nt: TGTGCCACGGGACAGGGGGAAGAGACCCAGTACTTC
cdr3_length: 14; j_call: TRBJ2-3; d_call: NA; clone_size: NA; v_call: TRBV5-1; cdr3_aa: CASSFGTSTDTQYF; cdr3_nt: TGCGCCAGCAGCTTTGGGACTAGCACAGATACGCAGTATTTT
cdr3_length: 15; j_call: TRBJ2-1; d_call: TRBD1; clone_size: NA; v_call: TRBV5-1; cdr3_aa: CASSLTGEAYNEQFF; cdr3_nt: TGCGCCAGCAGCCTTACAGGGGAAGCCTACAATGAGCAGTTCTTC
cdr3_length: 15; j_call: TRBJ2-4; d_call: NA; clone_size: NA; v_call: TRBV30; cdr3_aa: CAWSVLGMAGNIQYF; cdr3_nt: TGTGCCTGGAGTGTACTGGGGATGGCGGGAAACATTCAGTACTTC
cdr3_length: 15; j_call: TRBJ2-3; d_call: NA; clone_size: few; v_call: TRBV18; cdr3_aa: CASSPSRVGTDTQYF; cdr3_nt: TGTGCCAGCTCACCAAGCCGCGTGGGCACAGATACGCAGTATTTT
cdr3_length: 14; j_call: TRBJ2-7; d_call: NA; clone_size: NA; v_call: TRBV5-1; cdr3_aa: CASSLARGTYEQYF; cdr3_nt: TGCGCCAGCAGCTTGGCTCGCGGAACCTACGAGCAGTACTTC
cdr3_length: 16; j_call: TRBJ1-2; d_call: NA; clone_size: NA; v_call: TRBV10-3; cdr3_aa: CAISESEAKGGYGYTF; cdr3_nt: TGTGCCATCAGTGAGTCGGAGGCTAAGGGAGGCTATGGCTACACCTTC
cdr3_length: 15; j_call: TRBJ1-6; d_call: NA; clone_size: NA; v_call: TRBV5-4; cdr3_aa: CASSWQGGQNSPLHF; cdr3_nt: TGTGCCAGCAGCTGGCAGGGAGGCCAAAATTCACCCCTCCACTTT
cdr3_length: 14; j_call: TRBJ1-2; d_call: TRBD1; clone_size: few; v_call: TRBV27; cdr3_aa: CASRATGGGYGYTF; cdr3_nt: TGTGCCAGCAGAGCGACAGGGGGCGGCTATGGCTACACCTTC
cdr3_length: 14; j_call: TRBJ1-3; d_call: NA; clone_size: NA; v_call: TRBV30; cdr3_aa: CAWSVQVSGNTIYF; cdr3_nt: TGTGCCTGGAGTGTTCAGGTCTCTGGAAACACCATATATTTT
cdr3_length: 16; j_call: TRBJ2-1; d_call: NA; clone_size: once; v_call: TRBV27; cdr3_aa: CASSRMSRSSYNEQFF; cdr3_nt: TGTGCCAGCAGTCGTATGAGTCGTAGCTCCTACAATGAGCAGTTCTTC
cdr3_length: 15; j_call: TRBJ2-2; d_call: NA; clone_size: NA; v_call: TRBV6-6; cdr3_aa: CASSYGTRYTGELFF; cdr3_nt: TGTGCCAGCAGTTACGGGACTCGGTACACCGGGGAGCTGTTTTTT
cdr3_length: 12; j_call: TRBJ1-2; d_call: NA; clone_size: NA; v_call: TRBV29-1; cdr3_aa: CSVEAGGYGYTF; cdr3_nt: TGCAGCGTTGAAGCGGGTGGGTATGGCTACACCTTC
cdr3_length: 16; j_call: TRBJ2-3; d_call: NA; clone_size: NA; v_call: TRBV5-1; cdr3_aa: CASSLVQGFSTDTQYF; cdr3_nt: TGCGCCAGCAGCTTGGTTCAGGGCTTTAGCACAGATACGCAGTATTTT
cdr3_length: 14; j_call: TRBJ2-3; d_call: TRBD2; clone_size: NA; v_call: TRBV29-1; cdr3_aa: CSVRIAGGTDTQYF; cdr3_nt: TGCAGCGTTCGAATAGCGGGAGGCACAGATACGCAGTATTTT
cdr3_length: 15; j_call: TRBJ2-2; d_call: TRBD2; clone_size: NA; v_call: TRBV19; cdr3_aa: CATTGGRAGTGELFF; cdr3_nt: TGTGCCACCACCGGCGGGAGGGCAGGGACCGGGGAGCTGTTTTTT
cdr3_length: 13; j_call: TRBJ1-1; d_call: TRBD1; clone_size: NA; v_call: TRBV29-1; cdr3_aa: CSVSQGLNTEAFF; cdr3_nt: TGCAGCGTATCACAGGGGCTGAACACTGAAGCTTTCTTT
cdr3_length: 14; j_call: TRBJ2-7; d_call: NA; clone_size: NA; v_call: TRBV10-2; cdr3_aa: CASSESHRTYEQYF; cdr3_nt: TGCGCCAGCAGTGAGTCTCACAGGACCTACGAGCAGTACTTC
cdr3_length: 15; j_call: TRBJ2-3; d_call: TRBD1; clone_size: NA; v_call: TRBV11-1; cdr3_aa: CASSSTGIRTDTQYF; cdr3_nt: TGTGCCAGCAGCTCGACAGGGATCAGGACAGATACGCAGTATTTT
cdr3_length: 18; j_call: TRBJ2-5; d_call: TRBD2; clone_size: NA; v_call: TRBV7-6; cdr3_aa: CASSLNRNAGTRPKTQYF; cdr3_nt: TGTGCCAGCAGCCTCAACAGGAACGCCGGGACTAGACCTAAGACCCAGTACTTC
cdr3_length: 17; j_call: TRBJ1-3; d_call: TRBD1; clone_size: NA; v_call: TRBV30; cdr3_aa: CAWSARTGASSGNTIYF; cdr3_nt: TGTGCCTGGAGTGCAAGGACAGGGGCCAGCTCTGGAAACACCATATATTTT
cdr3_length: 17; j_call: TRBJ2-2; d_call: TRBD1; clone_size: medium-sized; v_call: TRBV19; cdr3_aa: CASSISRSGGLTGELFF; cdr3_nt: TGTGCCAGTAGTATTTCCAGGTCAGGGGGTCTAACCGGGGAGCTGTTTTTT
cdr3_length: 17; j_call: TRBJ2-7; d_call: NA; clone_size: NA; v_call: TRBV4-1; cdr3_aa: CASSPRIGRGGTYEQYF; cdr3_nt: TGCGCCAGCAGCCCCCGTATTGGGCGGGGAGGAACCTACGAGCAGTACTTC
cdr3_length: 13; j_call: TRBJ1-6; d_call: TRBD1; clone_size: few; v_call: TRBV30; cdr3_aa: CAWSQSGGESLHF; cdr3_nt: TGTGCCTGGAGTCAGTCAGGGGGCGAATCCCTCCACTTT
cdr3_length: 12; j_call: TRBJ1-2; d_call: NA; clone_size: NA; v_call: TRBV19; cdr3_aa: CASRDRNYGYTF; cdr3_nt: TGTGCCAGTAGGGACAGAAACTATGGCTACACCTTC
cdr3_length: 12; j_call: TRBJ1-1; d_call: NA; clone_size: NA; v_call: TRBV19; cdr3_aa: CASSEGAGAAFF; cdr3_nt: TGTGCCAGTAGTGAAGGAGCAGGGGCCGCTTTCTTT
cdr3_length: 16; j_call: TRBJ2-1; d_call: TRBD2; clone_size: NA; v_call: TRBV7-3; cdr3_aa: CASSRSGTRLYNEQFF; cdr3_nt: TGTGCCAGCAGCCGCTCCGGGACTAGGCTGTACAATGAGCAGTTCTTC
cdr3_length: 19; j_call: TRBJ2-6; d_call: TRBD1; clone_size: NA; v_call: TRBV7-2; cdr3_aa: CASSLVGTGVSSGANVLTF; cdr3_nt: TGTGCCAGCAGCTTAGTTGGGACAGGGGTCTCCTCTGGGGCCAACGTCCTGACTTTC
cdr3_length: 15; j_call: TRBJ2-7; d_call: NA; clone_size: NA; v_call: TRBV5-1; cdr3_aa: CASSLVGGPAYEQYF; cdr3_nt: TGCGCCAGCAGCTTGGTTGGCGGGCCAGCCTACGAGCAGTACTTC
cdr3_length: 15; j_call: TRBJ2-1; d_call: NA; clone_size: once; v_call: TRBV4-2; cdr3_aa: CASSQESYAGSEQFF; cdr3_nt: TGTGCCAGCAGCCAAGAGAGTTACGCGGGCAGTGAGCAGTTCTTC
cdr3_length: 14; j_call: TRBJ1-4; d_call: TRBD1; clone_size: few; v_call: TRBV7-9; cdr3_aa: CASGRQGRGEKLFF; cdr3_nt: TGTGCCAGCGGACGACAGGGGAGAGGTGAAAAACTGTTTTTT
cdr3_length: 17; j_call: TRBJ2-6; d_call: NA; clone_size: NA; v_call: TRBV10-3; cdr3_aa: CAISESTGRSGANVLTF; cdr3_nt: TGTGCCATCAGTGAGTCCACAGGGCGCTCTGGGGCCAACGTCCTGACTTTC
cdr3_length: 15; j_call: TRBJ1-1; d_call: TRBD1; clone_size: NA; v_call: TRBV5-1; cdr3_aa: CASSFGQDLNTEAFF; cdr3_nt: TGCGCCAGCAGCTTCGGACAGGATCTGAACACTGAAGCTTTCTTT
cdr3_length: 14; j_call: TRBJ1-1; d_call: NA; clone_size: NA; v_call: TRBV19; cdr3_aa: CASTRTGQGTEAFF; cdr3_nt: TGTGCCAGTACCCGAACAGGGCAAGGGACTGAAGCTTTCTTT
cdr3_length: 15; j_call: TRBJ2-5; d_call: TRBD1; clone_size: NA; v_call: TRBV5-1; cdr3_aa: CASSSVQGAANTQYF; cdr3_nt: TGCGCCAGCAGCTCCGTACAGGGGGCGGCAAACACCCAGTACTTC
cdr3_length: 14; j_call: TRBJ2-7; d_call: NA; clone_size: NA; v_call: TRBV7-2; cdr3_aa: CASSPQGTVYEQYF; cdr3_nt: TGTGCCAGCAGCCCACAGGGCACCGTCTACGAGCAGTACTTC
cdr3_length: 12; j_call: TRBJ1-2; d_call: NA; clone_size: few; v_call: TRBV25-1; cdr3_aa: CASSGTAYGYTF; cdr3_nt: TGTGCCAGCAGTGGGACAGCCTATGGCTACACCTTC
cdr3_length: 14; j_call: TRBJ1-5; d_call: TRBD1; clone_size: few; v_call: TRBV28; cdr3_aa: CASTRQGRGQPQHF; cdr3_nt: TGTGCCAGCACTCGACAGGGGAGAGGACAGCCCCAGCATTTT
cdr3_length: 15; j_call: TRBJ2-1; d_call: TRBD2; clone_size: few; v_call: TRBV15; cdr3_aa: CATSVRLAGVNEQFF; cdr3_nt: TGTGCCACCAGCGTTCGGCTAGCGGGGGTCAATGAGCAGTTCTTC